These T cell receptor beta chains were read from a single sample in a study of spatial heterogeneity in lung cancer. TCRdb processed the 5' RACE reads anew with MiXCR; each CDR3 protein has one entry. The sample has more than 9,000 distinct CDR3 sequences, around 9.3% seen once. Here the sequenced sample was PBMCs, taken at surgery. All receptors derive from a male donor with early-stage non-small cell lung cancer. Both conserved end residues are part of each CDR3. D genes are given only for firm matches. Part of the rows lack a size; the others show once, few, many or a class for expanded clones.

CDR3 DNA: TGCGCCAGCAGTCAATCTCTGTGGGACGGACAGGGGGTGCCATCGAACACCGGGGAGCTGTTTTTT
CDR3 protein: CASSQSLWDGQGVPSNTGELFF
D gene: TRBD1
clone size: many
J gene: TRBJ2-2
V gene: TRBV23-1

CDR3 DNA: TGCAGTGCTACGGTGAACAATCAGCCCCAGCATTTT
CDR3 protein: CSATVNNQPQHF
D gene: .
clone size: medium-sized
J gene: TRBJ1-5
V gene: TRBV20-1

CDR3 DNA: TGTGCCAGCAGCGCCGACCTCCGGGACAGGCCCTACGAGCAGTACTTC
CDR3 protein: CASSADLRDRPYEQYF
D gene: TRBD1
clone size: many
J gene: TRBJ2-7
V gene: TRBV5-6

CDR3 DNA: TGTGCCAGCAGCTTAGGGAGTCCCACAGATACGCAGTATTTT
CDR3 protein: CASSLGSPTDTQYF
D gene: .
clone size: many
J gene: TRBJ2-3
V gene: TRBV13

CDR3 DNA: TGTGCCAGCAGCTTGACCATGGGAGGGTTGACAGATACGCAGTATTTT
CDR3 protein: CASSLTMGGLTDTQYF
D gene: TRBD2
clone size: many
J gene: TRBJ2-3
V gene: TRBV5-5

CDR3 DNA: TGTGCCAGCAGCCCGGGGCGGGGAACGGAGAACACCGGGGAGCTGTTTTTT
CDR3 protein: CASSPGRGTENTGELFF
D gene: .
clone size: .
J gene: TRBJ2-2
V gene: TRBV7-8

CDR3 DNA: TGTGCCAGCAGCTTAGAAGGCCCCCTGTTCGGCACCGGGGAGCTGTTTTTT
CDR3 protein: CASSLEGPLFGTGELFF
D gene: .
clone size: few
J gene: TRBJ2-2
V gene: TRBV7-9

CDR3 DNA: TGTGCCAGCAGCTTATCCAGGGGTGAAAAACTGTTTTTT
CDR3 protein: CASSLSRGEKLFF
D gene: .
clone size: many
J gene: TRBJ1-4
V gene: TRBV7-4

CDR3 DNA: TGTGCCAGCAGCTTAGGGGAAAACGAGCAGTTCTTC
CDR3 protein: CASSLGENEQFF
D gene: .
clone size: many
J gene: TRBJ2-1
V gene: TRBV7-2

CDR3 DNA: TGCAGCGTTGAACCAGGGGGCGGAGGCTATGGCTACACCTTC
CDR3 protein: CSVEPGGGGYGYTF
D gene: TRBD1
clone size: many
J gene: TRBJ1-2
V gene: TRBV29-1

CDR3 DNA: TGTGCCAGTAGTCTAGACCGTGCAACTAATGAAAAACTGTTTTTT
CDR3 protein: CASSLDRATNEKLFF
D gene: .
clone size: medium-sized
J gene: TRBJ1-4
V gene: TRBV19

CDR3 DNA: TGTGCCAGCAGTTTAGGTGACTACAACACCGGGGAGCTGTTTTTT
CDR3 protein: CASSLGDYNTGELFF
D gene: .
clone size: medium-sized
J gene: TRBJ2-2
V gene: TRBV27

CDR3 DNA: TGTGCCAGCAGCAATCCGGGACTAGACACCGGGGAGCTGTTTTTT
CDR3 protein: CASSNPGLDTGELFF
D gene: TRBD2
clone size: many
J gene: TRBJ2-2
V gene: TRBV7-4

CDR3 DNA: TGCGCCAGCAGCTTGGAGGGCTACGAGCAGTACTTC
CDR3 protein: CASSLEGYEQYF
D gene: .
clone size: many
J gene: TRBJ2-7
V gene: TRBV5-1

CDR3 DNA: TGTGCCAGCAGGTTGCTCGGACAGGGGAACACTGAAGCTTTCTTT
CDR3 protein: CASRLLGQGNTEAFF
D gene: TRBD1
clone size: many
J gene: TRBJ1-1
V gene: TRBV6-5

CDR3 DNA: TGTGCCAGCAGTGAAGGTTTGTGGAGCTACGAGCAGTACTTC
CDR3 protein: CASSEGLWSYEQYF
D gene: .
clone size: few
J gene: TRBJ2-7
V gene: TRBV2

CDR3 DNA: TGTGCCAGCAGCGTAGACGGGACCTACGGAGATACGCAGTATTTT
CDR3 protein: CASSVDGTYGDTQYF
D gene: .
clone size: medium-sized
J gene: TRBJ2-3
V gene: TRBV9

CDR3 DNA: TGTGCCAGCAGCCGGGACAGGGTTGCGGGGACCTTC
CDR3 protein: CASSRDRVAGTF
D gene: TRBD1
clone size: many
J gene: TRBJ1-2
V gene: TRBV7-9

CDR3 DNA: TGCGCCAGCAGCCAAACACCTCTAGCTCAAGAGACCCAGTACTTC
CDR3 protein: CASSQTPLAQETQYF
D gene: .
clone size: medium-sized
J gene: TRBJ2-5
V gene: TRBV4-3

CDR3 DNA: TGTGCCAGCAGTTTGGCAGGAGGTGGGGGCACTGAAGCTTTCTTT
CDR3 protein: CASSLAGGGGTEAFF
D gene: .
clone size: many
J gene: TRBJ1-1
V gene: TRBV27

CDR3 DNA: TGTGCCAGCAGTGTCTCCCGGGACAGGGGGAATGAGCAGTTCTTC
CDR3 protein: CASSVSRDRGNEQFF
D gene: TRBD1
clone size: many
J gene: TRBJ2-1
V gene: TRBV6-1

CDR3 DNA: TGTGCCAGCAGCGATGGACCGGTGGACATTCAGTACTTC
CDR3 protein: CASSDGPVDIQYF
D gene: .
clone size: many
J gene: TRBJ2-4
V gene: TRBV7-9

CDR3 DNA: TGTGCCAGCAGCCAAGATGTGGGGAATTCACCCCTCCACTTT
CDR3 protein: CASSQDVGNSPLHF
D gene: .
clone size: few
J gene: TRBJ1-6
V gene: TRBV3-1

CDR3 DNA: TGTGCCAGCAGCTCGATTGGTCCAACGGAGACCCAGTACTTC
CDR3 protein: CASSSIGPTETQYF
D gene: .
clone size: many
J gene: TRBJ2-5
V gene: TRBV7-9

CDR3 DNA: TGCGCCAGCAGCTCCCGGGAGGGGTCGTTGTACGAGCAGTACTTC
CDR3 protein: CASSSREGSLYEQYF
D gene: TRBD2
clone size: many
J gene: TRBJ2-7
V gene: TRBV5-1

CDR3 DNA: TGTGCCAGCAGATTGGACAGGAGCTCCTACAATGAGCAGTTCTTC
CDR3 protein: CASRLDRSSYNEQFF
D gene: TRBD1
clone size: many
J gene: TRBJ2-1
V gene: TRBV6-5

CDR3 DNA: TGTGCCAGCAGTGAATGGGGGGACCTCCAAGAGACCCAGTACTTC
CDR3 protein: CASSEWGDLQETQYF
D gene: .
clone size: medium-sized
J gene: TRBJ2-5
V gene: TRBV6-1

CDR3 DNA: TGTGCCAGCAGCCCAGACCCAATTGGTTCAGATACGCAGTATTTT
CDR3 protein: CASSPDPIGSDTQYF
D gene: .
clone size: many
J gene: TRBJ2-3
V gene: TRBV7-9

CDR3 DNA: TGTGCCAGCAGCCCCGCGCACAGTCCAATGACCGGCTATGGCTACACCTTC
CDR3 protein: CASSPAHSPMTGYGYTF
D gene: .
clone size: many
J gene: TRBJ1-2
V gene: TRBV7-9

CDR3 DNA: TGTGCCAGCAGTTACACGGATGGCTACACCTTC
CDR3 protein: CASSYTDGYTF
D gene: .
clone size: many
J gene: TRBJ1-2
V gene: TRBV6-6

CDR3 DNA: TGTGCCAGCAGCCGCGGGCCCCAAGAGACCCAGTACTTC
CDR3 protein: CASSRGPQETQYF
D gene: .
clone size: .
J gene: TRBJ2-5
V gene: TRBV6-1

CDR3 DNA: TGTGCCAGCAGTACGGGACGGACAGCCTACCAAGAGACCCAGTACTTC
CDR3 protein: CASSTGRTAYQETQYF
D gene: .
clone size: many
J gene: TRBJ2-5
V gene: TRBV27

CDR3 DNA: TGTGCCACCAGTGATTCAAGGGTGGCGGACACTGAAGCTTTCTTT
CDR3 protein: CATSDSRVADTEAFF
D gene: .
clone size: medium-sized
J gene: TRBJ1-1
V gene: TRBV24-1

CDR3 DNA: TGCAGCGTGCCGGGGGCCTACGAGCAGTACTTC
CDR3 protein: CSVPGAYEQYF
D gene: .
clone size: few
J gene: TRBJ2-7
V gene: TRBV29-1

CDR3 DNA: TGTGCCACCAGCAGAGATGTGGGGTCTCGGAATGAGCAGTTCTTC
CDR3 protein: CATSRDVGSRNEQFF
D gene: .
clone size: few
J gene: TRBJ2-1
V gene: TRBV15

CDR3 DNA: TGTGCCAGCAGTGCGGGACAGTCCTACAATCAGCCCCAGCATTTT
CDR3 protein: CASSAGQSYNQPQHF
D gene: TRBD1
clone size: many
J gene: TRBJ1-5
V gene: TRBV12-3/TRBV12-4

CDR3 DNA: TGTGCCAGCAGCTTAGGTGGGGGGATCTCCTACAATGAGCAGTTCTTC
CDR3 protein: CASSLGGGISYNEQFF
D gene: .
clone size: medium-sized
J gene: TRBJ2-1
V gene: TRBV7-6

CDR3 DNA: TGCAGCGTTGGTGGGCAGAACTATGGCTACACCTTC
CDR3 protein: CSVGGQNYGYTF
D gene: .
clone size: medium-sized
J gene: TRBJ1-2
V gene: TRBV29-1

CDR3 DNA: TGTGCCAGCAGCTCTGAGAAGGGTCAAGAGACCCAGTACTTC
CDR3 protein: CASSSEKGQETQYF
D gene: .
clone size: .
J gene: TRBJ2-5
V gene: TRBV7-2

CDR3 DNA: TGTGCCAGCAGTGAATTTGACAGGGTGGACGTGAACACTGAAGCTTTCTTT
CDR3 protein: CASSEFDRVDVNTEAFF
D gene: TRBD1
clone size: many
J gene: TRBJ1-1
V gene: TRBV25-1

CDR3 DNA: TGTGCCAGCAGTTTCGAGGACCCAGCGGCGCAGGGGTCCTACAATGAGCAGTTCTTC
CDR3 protein: CASSFEDPAAQGSYNEQFF
D gene: .
clone size: medium-sized
J gene: TRBJ2-1
V gene: TRBV28

CDR3 DNA: TGTGCCAGCTCACCCACAGCTCCAGATACGCAGTATTTT
CDR3 protein: CASSPTAPDTQYF
D gene: .
clone size: many
J gene: TRBJ2-3
V gene: TRBV18

CDR3 DNA: TGCAGTGCGCCATCGATTGAGTCGAACACTGAAGCTTTCTTT
CDR3 protein: CSAPSIESNTEAFF
D gene: .
clone size: .
J gene: TRBJ1-1
V gene: TRBV20-1

CDR3 DNA: TGCAGTGCTAGTCCTAGCGGGGGGATTTCCTACAATGAGCAGTTCTTC
CDR3 protein: CSASPSGGISYNEQFF
D gene: TRBD2
clone size: many
J gene: TRBJ2-1
V gene: TRBV20-1

CDR3 DNA: TGCGCCAGCAGCTTGGCAGGGGGCGCCAACACAGATACGCAGTATTTT
CDR3 protein: CASSLAGGANTDTQYF
D gene: TRBD1
clone size: many
J gene: TRBJ2-3
V gene: TRBV5-1

CDR3 DNA: TGCAGCATGGACCTGGGACTAGCAGAAGAGACCCAGTACTTC
CDR3 protein: CSMDLGLAEETQYF
D gene: TRBD2
clone size: .
J gene: TRBJ2-5
V gene: TRBV29-1

CDR3 DNA: TGTGCCAGCAGCCACCGGGACCGGGACGAGGGTGAGCAGTTCTTC
CDR3 protein: CASSHRDRDEGEQFF
D gene: .
clone size: many
J gene: TRBJ2-1
V gene: TRBV7-9

CDR3 DNA: TGTGCCAGCAGCGGGGGCCCCTATGGCTACACCTTC
CDR3 protein: CASSGGPYGYTF
D gene: .
clone size: .
J gene: TRBJ1-2
V gene: TRBV5-6

CDR3 DNA: TGCAGTGCTAGAGGGGGCAACTATGGCTACACCTTC
CDR3 protein: CSARGGNYGYTF
D gene: .
clone size: many
J gene: TRBJ1-2
V gene: TRBV20-1